This section outlines one TCR beta chain sequence together with its context. The source of the sample is a study of T cell responses to AZD1222 COVID-19 vaccine. Profiled with immunoSEQ multiplex PCR; TCRdb holds only in-frame clones, not every one. The sample shows over 120,000 clones, about 93% of them seen only once. This CDR3 spans 15 amino acids. The germline V gene encodes CDR1 SGHNT and CDR2 YYREEE (reference sequence). Deletions cut 0 bases from V and 4 bases from J, with 14 bases between. This clonotype originated in an adult in good health. Sequenced here: peripheral blood, sampled on day 0 of AZD1222 vaccination. The gene calls are TRBV5-4 and TRBJ2-7, with D perhaps matching TRBD1 (5 bases). The CDR3 protein is CASSLDGAGLYEQYF. The CDR3 coding sequence is TGTGCCAGCAGCTTGGATGGGGCAGGGTTATACGAGCAGTACTTC.